The entry below gives a single T cell receptor (beta chain) sequence along with its context. Its antigen remains unidentified. This entry comes from a study of CD8+CD57+ T cells in acquired aplastic anemia. Overall study context: Sorted cells (CD4+ and CD8+) yielded DNA amounts that averaged roughly 3.5 ug. Overall study findings and caveats: Over 25 shared CD8+ CDR3s appeared highly expressed within patients' immunodominant clones.

Patients selected for sequencing had displayed CD8+CD57+ cell expansion by flow cytometry. Severe acquired aplastic anemia was diagnosed in all patients. Therapy had not been given to patients before blood sampling. This CDR3 comprises 15 residues. J lost 6 bases, V lost 3 bases, and 4 bases had no gene match. Per the germline V gene, CDR1 is WNHNN and CDR2 is SYGVQD (reference sequence). Genomic DNA, the template, was used for profiling of the TCR beta VDJ and CDR3. Each CDR3 protein gets one entry after TCRdb re-called the reads with MiXCR. The table has roughly 250,000 distinct CDR3 sequences, around half seen once.

Sequenced sample: sorted CD4+, CD8+, or CD8+CD57+ T cells (not recorded which) from PBMCs. This clonotype originated in a human donor with aplastic anemia. The chain has TRBV10-1 and TRBJ2-2, with 10 bases identical to TRBD1. The CDR3, as DNA: TGCGCCAGCAGTGAAGTCGGGACAGGGGCCGGGGAGCTGTTTTTT. This codes for CASSEVGTGAGELFF.